This TCR beta chain appears in the sequencing data of a study of neurological immune-mediated disorders. V was pared by 3 bases and J by 5 bases, with 17 bases between. CDR3 size: 14 residues. Germline CDR1 and CDR2: SQVTM and ANQGSEA. Using its own MiXCR run on the 5' RACE reads, TCRdb lists one record per CDR3 protein. There are 70,000 to 95,000 distinct CDR3 sequences in the sample; 13% to 15% occur only once, and approximately 7.5% lies in the top ten. This clonotype was counted between two and nine times. The sequence derives from a woman between 50 and 59 years old in good health. The chain links TRBV29-1 to TRBJ2-7; unclear D gene. The sample taken for sequencing was PBMCs. CDR3 DNA sequence: TGCAGCGTTGAGTCCCCCGGTGCACTCCACGAGCAGTACTTC. Its protein is CSVESPGALHEQYF.